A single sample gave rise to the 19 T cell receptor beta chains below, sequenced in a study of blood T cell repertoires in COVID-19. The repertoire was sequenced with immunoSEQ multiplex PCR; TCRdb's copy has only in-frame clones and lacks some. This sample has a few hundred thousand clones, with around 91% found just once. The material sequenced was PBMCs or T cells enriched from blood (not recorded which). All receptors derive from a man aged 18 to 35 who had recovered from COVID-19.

CDR3 in amino acids: CATSRESLGKINEQFF. The CDR3, as DNA: TGTGCCACCAGCAGAGAGTCGTTGGGCAAAATCAATGAGCAGTTCTTC. The V and J genes are TRBV15 and TRBJ2-1; D not resolved. This CDR3 is built from 16 residues. Per germline, CDR1 LNHNV and CDR2 YYDKDF (reference sequence). Trimming cost V 0 bases and J 6 bases, with 15 bases left between them.

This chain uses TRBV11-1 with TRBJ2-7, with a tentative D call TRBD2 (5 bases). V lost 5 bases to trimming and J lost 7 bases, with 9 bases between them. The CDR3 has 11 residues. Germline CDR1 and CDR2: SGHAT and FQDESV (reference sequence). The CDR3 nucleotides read TGTGCCAGCAGCCGCTCGGGGGAGCAGTACTTC. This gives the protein CASSRSGEQYF. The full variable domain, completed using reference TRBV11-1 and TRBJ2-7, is EAEVAQSPRYKITEKSQAVAFWCDPISGHATLYWYRQILGQGPELLVQFQDESVVDDSQLPKDRFSAERLKGVDSTLKIQPAELGDSAMYLCASSRSGEQYFGPGTRLTVT.

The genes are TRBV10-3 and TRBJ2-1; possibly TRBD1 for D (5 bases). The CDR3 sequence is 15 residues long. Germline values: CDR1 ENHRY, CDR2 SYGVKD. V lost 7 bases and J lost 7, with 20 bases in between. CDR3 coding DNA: TGTGCCATCACCAATAGGTCCAGGGTGGGGAATGAGCAGTTCTTC. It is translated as CAITNRSRVGNEQFF.

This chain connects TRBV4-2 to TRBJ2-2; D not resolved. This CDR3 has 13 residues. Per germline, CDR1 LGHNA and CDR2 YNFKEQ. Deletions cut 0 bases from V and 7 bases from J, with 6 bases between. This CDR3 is CASSQDGDGELFF. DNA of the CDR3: TGTGCCAGCAGCCAAGACGGTGACGGGGAGCTGTTTTTT.

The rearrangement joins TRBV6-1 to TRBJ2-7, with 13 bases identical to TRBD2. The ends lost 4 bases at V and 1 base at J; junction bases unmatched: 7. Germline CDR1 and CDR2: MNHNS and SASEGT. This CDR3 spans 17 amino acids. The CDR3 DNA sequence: TGTGCCAGCAGTGGAGGGACTAGCGGGAAAGGTTCCTACGAGCAGTACTTC. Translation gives CASSGGTSGKGSYEQYF.

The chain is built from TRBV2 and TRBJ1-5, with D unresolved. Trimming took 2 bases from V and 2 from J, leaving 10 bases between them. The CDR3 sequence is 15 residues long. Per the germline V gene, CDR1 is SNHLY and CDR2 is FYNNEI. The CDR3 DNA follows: TGTGCCAGCAGTGAATTTACCGAGGGCAATCAGCCCCAGCATTTT. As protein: CASSEFTEGNQPQHF.

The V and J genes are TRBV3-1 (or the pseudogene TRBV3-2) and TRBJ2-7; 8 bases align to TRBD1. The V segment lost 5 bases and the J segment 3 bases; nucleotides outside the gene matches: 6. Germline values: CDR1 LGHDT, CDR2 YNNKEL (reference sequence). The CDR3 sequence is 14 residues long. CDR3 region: CASSSWTGYYEQYF. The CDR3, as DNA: TGTGCCAGCAGCTCCTGGACAGGGTACTACGAGCAGTACTTC.

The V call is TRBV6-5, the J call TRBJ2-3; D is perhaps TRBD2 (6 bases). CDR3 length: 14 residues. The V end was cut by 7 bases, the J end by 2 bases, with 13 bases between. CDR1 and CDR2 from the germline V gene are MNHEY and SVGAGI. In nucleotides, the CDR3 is TGTGCCAGCAAGGACGCGGGGACCACAGATACGCAGTATTTT. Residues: CASKDAGTTDTQYF.

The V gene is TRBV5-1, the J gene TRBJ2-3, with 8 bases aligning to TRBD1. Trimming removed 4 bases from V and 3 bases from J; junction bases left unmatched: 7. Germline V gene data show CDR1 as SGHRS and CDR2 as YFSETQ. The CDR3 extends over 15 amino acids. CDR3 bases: TGCGCCAGCAGCCAAAGGACAGGGTCGACAGATACGCAGTATTTT. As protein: CASSQRTGSTDTQYF.

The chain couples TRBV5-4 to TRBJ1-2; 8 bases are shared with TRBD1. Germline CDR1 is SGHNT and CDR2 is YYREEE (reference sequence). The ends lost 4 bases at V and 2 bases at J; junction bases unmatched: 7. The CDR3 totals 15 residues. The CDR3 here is CASSPPAGGNYGYTF. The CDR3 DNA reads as TGTGCCAGCAGCCCCCCGGCAGGGGGCAACTATGGCTACACCTTC.

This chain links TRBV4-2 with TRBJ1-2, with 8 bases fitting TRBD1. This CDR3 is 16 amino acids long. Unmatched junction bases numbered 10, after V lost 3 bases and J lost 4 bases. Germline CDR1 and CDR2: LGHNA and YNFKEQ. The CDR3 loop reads CASSQGSQGAFYGYTF. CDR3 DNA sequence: TGTGCCAGCAGCCAGGGATCTCAGGGGGCTTTCTATGGCTACACCTTC.

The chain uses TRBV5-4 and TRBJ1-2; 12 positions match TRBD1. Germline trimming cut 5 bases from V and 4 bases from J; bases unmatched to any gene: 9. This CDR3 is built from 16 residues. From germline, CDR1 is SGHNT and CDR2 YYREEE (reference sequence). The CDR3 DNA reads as TGTGCCAGCAGACCGGGACAGGGGGCAACGGGCTATGGCTACACCTTC. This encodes CASRPGQGATGYGYTF.

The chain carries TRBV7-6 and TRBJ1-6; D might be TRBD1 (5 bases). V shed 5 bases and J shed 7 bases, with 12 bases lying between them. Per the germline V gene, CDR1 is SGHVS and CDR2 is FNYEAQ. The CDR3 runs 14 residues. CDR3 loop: CASSTLGENSPLHF. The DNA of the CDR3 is TGTGCCAGCAGCACGTTAGGGGAAAATTCACCCCTCCACTTT. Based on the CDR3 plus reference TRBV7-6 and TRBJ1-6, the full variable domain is GAGVSQSPRYKVTKRGQDVALRCDPISGHVSLYWYRQALGQGPEFLTYFNYEAQQDKSGLPNDRFSAERPEGSISTLTIQRTEQRDSAMYRCASSTLGENSPLHFGNGTRLTVT.

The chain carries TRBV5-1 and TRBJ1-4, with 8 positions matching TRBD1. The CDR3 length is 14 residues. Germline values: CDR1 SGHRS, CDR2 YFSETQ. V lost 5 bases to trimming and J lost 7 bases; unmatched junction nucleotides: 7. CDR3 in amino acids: CASRRTGLGEKLFF. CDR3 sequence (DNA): TGCGCCAGCAGGCGGACAGGGTTAGGTGAAAAACTGTTTTTT.

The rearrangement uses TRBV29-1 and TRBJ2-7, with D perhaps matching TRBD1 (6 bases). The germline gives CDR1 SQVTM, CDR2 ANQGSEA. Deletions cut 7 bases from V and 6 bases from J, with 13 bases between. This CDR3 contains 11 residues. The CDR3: CSATIGGEQYF. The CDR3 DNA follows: TGCAGCGCAACGATAGGGGGCGAGCAGTACTTC.

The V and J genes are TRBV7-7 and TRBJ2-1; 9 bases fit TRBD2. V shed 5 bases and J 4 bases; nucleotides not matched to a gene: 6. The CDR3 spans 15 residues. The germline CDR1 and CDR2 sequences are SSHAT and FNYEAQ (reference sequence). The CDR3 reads CASSKSAGGYNEQFF. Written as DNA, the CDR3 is TGTGCCAGCAGCAAATCAGCGGGGGGATACAATGAGCAGTTCTTC.

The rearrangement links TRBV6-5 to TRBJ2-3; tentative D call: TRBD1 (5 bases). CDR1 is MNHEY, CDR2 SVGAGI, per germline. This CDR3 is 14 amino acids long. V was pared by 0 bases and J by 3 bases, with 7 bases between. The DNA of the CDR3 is TGTGCCAGCAGTTACTCCACAGGAACAGATACGCAGTATTTT. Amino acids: CASSYSTGTDTQYF.

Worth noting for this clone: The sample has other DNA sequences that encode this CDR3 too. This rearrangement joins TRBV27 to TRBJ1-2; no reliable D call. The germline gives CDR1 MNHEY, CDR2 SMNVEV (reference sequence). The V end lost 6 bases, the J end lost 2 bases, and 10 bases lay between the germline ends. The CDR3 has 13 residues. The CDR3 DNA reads TGTGCCAGCAGCCAGGATTCAAACTATGGCTACACCTTC. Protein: CASSQDSNYGYTF.

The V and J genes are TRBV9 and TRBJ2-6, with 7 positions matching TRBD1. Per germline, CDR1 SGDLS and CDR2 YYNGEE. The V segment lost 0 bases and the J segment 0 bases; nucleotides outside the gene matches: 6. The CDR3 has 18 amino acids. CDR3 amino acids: CASSVEDRPLSGANVLTF. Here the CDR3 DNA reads TGTGCCAGCAGCGTAGAGGACAGGCCCCTCTCTGGGGCCAACGTCCTGACTTTC.